This passage covers 13 T cell receptor beta chains from one sample sequenced in a study of T-cell memory formation after mild COVID-19. TCRdb reprocessed the 5' RACE reads via MiXCR and lists one record per CDR3 protein. The table lists roughly 280,000 distinct CDR3 sequences, approximately 8.4% of them singletons. Sequencing was carried out using PBMCs or a T cell subset sorted from them (not recorded which). These receptors were collected from a man between 18 and 29 years old who had mild COVID-19 (a few samples of this study predate the infection). Cell type and time point are not known.

As concerns this clonotype: A much larger clone is a single base away; this may be a read error. The chain combines TRBV6-2 or TRBV6-3 with TRBJ2-7; TRBD2 agrees at 12 bases. The CDR3 consists of 15 residues. CDR1 MNHEY and CDR2 SVGEGT come from the germline V gene. The CDR3 reads CSSSYSTSGGYEQYF. DNA of the CDR3: TGTTCCAGCAGTTACTCGACTAGCGGGGGCTACGAGCAGTACTTC.

This clonotype was found a few times. J is TRBJ2-3 and V is TRBV11-2; 9 bases are shared with TRBD2. In germline, CDR1 is SGHAT, CDR2 FQNNGV. V was pared by 1 base and J by 4 bases, with 9 bases of the junction left unmatched. The CDR3 runs to 17 residues. The CDR3 DNA reads TGTGCCAGCAGCTTAGCAGCGGGGGGCTGGAGCGCAGATACGCAGTATTTT. Protein: CASSLAAGGWSADTQYF.

The V and J genes are TRBV19 and TRBJ1-5; no definite D call. Between the trimmed V and J ends, which lost 3 bases and 0 bases, there was a span of 12 bases. Germline-derived CDR1 and CDR2 are LNHDA and SQIVND (reference sequence). This CDR3 contains 16 residues. CDR3 sequence (DNA): TGTGCCAGTAGTATTACCACATTAAATAGCAATCAGCCCCAGCATTTT. The encoded protein is CASSITTLNSNQPQHF.

V usage is TRBV7-9 and J usage is TRBJ2-1; D might be TRBD1 or TRBD2, each matching 5 bases. V was clipped by 5 bases and J by 8 bases, with 10 bases between them. The CDR3 is 12 amino acids. Germline CDR1 SEHNR, CDR2 FQNEAQ (reference sequence). CDR3 sequence (DNA): TGTGCCAGCAGCACCGAGGGGCATGAGCAGTTCTTC. It is translated as CASSTEGHEQFF.

This clonotype was seen a few times. The chain uses TRBV7-6 and TRBJ2-3; 13 positions agree with TRBD2. The CDR3 is made up of 16 amino acids. The germline V gene has CDR1 SGHVS and CDR2 FNYEAQ. V lost 1 base, J lost 6 bases, and 4 bases stayed unmatched. The CDR3 sequence: CASSLGGTSGVDTQYF. The CDR3 bases are TGTGCCAGCAGCTTAGGTGGGACTAGCGGGGTCGATACGCAGTATTTT.

V and J are TRBV7-2 and TRBJ1-6, with a weak D call TRBD1 (5 bases). CDR1 SGHTA and CDR2 FQGNSA come from the germline V gene. V was pared by 5 bases and J by 7 bases, with 12 bases between. CDR3 length equals 14 residues. CDR3 sequence (DNA): TGTGCCAGCAGCCCGGGACGTTTAAATTCACCCCTCCACTTT. It translates to CASSPGRLNSPLHF.

There are a few counts of this clonotype. This chain uses TRBV25-1 with TRBJ1-2, with D possibly TRBD1 on 6 matching bases. Germline-derived CDR1 and CDR2 are MGHDK and SYGVNS. Trimming stripped 7 bases from V and 7 bases from J, with 19 bases between. The CDR3 extends over 14 amino acids. CDR3 amino acids: CASTPPGGGSGYTF. CDR3 DNA: TGTGCCAGCACTCCCCCGGGAGGGGGTTCTGGCTACACCTTC.

This clonotype has more than one count but fewer than ten. CDR3 nucleotides: TGTGCCAGCAGTTACGTCCGATATGGCTACACCTTC. Translation gives CASSYVRYGYTF. The chain has TRBV6-2 or TRBV6-3 and TRBJ1-2, with D uncertain. CDR1 is MNHEY and CDR2 is SVGEGT in the germline V gene. CDR3 length: 12 amino acids. Between the trimmed V and J ends, which lost 2 bases and 5 bases, there was a span of 6 bases.

The J gene is TRBJ2-7, the V gene TRBV6-5; perhaps TRBD1 as D (7 bases). Trimming took off 10 bases at V and 4 bases at J, with 17 bases between the two ends. Germline CDR1 MNHEY, CDR2 SVGAGI. The CDR3 sequence is 13 residues long. CDR3 protein: CATLLQGRYEQYV. DNA for the CDR3: TGTGCCACCCTCTTACAGGGGAGGTACGAGCAGTACGTC.

CDR3 nucleotides: TGCAGCGTTGATCAGGGGGAGATCACTGAAGCTTTCTTT. This encodes CSVDQGEITEAFF. The rearrangement joins TRBV29-1 to TRBJ1-1; 7 bases align to TRBD1. V was clipped by 3 bases and J by 4 bases; unmatched bases: 5. CDR3 length equals 13 residues. Looked up from germline, CDR1 is SQVTM and CDR2 is ANQGSEA.

The chain employs TRBV3-1 and TRBJ2-1, with 9 bases matching TRBD2. Trimming cost V 1 base and J 6 bases; bases outside gene matches: 13. CDR3 length equals 18 residues. Germline V lookup: CDR1 LGHDT, CDR2 YNNKEL (reference sequence). The CDR3, as DNA: TGTGCCAGCAGCCAAGCCTGGTTCAGGACTAGCGAAGCCAATGAGCAGTTCTTC. This encodes CASSQAWFRTSEANEQFF.

This clonotype was seen more than once but under ten times. DNA for the CDR3: TGTGCCAGCAGCCTTCGGAACAGCAAAAACAATGAGCAGTTCTTC. It translates to CASSLRNSKNNEQFF. This sequence joins TRBV11-2 and TRBJ2-1; no clear D gene. Germline V gene data show CDR1 as SGHAT and CDR2 as FQNNGV. The V and J ends lost 5 bases and 5 bases respectively, with 16 bases between them. CDR3 length: 15 residues.

The chain is built from TRBV10-3 and TRBJ1-5, with D possibly matching TRBD1 (6 bases). This CDR3 has 14 residues. Deletions cut 7 bases from V and 3 bases from J, with 13 bases between. The germline CDR1 and CDR2 sequences are ENHRY and SYGVKD. CDR3 loop: CAIKGESFNQPQHF. CDR3 nucleotides: TGTGCCATCAAGGGGGAGTCGTTCAATCAGCCCCAGCATTTT.